This T cell receptor (beta chain) was captured by sequencing in a study of beta chain features in type 1 diabetes. Findings of the study overall: TCRB CDR3s were moderately but significantly shorter in Type 1 diabetes patients in all four CD4+ subsets.

Every bit of the isolated RNA underwent reverse transcription, so sequencing read expressed TCRB transcripts. Produced via immunoSEQ multiplex PCR; TCRdb's table is partial and in-frame only. The sample comprises about 650,000 clones, 9.5% to 15% of which are singletons, and more than 0.1% rests with the top ten. Germline CDR1 and CDR2: SNHLY and FYNNEI. CDR3 length: 14 residues. V lost 4 bases to trimming and J lost 0 bases; unmatched junction nucleotides: 1. With regard to this clone: What it binds is unknown.

This receptor was identified in a man in his thirties or forties with type 1 diabetes. The rearrangement joins TRBV2 to TRBJ2-5; 8 bases are shared with TRBD1. Sequencing was carried out using naive CD4+ T cells from blood. Here the CDR3 reads CASSGQGNQETQYF. The CDR3 coding sequence is TGTGCCAGCAGTGGACAGGGGAACCAAGAGACCCAGTACTTC.